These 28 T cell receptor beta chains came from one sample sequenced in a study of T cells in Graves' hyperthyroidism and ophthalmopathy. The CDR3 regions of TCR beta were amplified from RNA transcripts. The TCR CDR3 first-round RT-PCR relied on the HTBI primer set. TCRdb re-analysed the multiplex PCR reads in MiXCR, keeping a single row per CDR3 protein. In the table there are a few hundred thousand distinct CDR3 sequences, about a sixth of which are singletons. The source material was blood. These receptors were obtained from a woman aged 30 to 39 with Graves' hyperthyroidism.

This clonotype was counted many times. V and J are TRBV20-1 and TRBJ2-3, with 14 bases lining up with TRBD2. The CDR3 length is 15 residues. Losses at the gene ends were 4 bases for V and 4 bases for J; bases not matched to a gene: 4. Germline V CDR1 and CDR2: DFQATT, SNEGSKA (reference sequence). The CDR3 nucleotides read TGCAGTGCTACAGGGACTAGCGGGAGTCCAGATACGCAGTATTTT. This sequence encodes CSATGTSGSPDTQYF.

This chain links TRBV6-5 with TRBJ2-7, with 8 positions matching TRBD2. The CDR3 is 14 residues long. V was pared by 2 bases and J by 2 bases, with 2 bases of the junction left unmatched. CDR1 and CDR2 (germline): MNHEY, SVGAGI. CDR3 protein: CASSYPTSAYEQYF. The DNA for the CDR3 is TGTGCCAGCAGTTACCCGACTAGCGCCTACGAGCAGTACTTC.

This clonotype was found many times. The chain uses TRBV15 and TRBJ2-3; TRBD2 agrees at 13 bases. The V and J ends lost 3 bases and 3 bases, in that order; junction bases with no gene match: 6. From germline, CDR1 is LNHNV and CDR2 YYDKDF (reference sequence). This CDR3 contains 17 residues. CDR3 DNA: TGTGCCACCAGCAGGGATGGGACTAGCGGGATTACAGATACGCAGTATTTT. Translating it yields CATSRDGTSGITDTQYF.

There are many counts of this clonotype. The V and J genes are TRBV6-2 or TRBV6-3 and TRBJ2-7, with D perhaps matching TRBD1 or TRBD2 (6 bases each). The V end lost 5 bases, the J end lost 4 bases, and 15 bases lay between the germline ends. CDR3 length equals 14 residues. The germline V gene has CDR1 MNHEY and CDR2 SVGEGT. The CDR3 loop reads CASSKPGAPYEQYF. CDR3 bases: TGTGCCAGCAGTAAACCGGGGGCACCGTACGAGCAGTACTTC.

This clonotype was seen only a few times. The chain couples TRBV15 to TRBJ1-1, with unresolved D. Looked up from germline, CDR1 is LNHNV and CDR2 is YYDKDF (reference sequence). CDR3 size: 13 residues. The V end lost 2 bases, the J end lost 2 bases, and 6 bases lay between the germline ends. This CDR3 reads CATSRYVNTEAFF. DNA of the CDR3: TGTGCCACCAGCAGATATGTAAACACTGAAGCTTTCTTT.

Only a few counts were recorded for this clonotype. The CDR3 loop is CASSWTGASGNTIYF. DNA of the CDR3: TGTGCCAGCAGTTGGACAGGGGCGTCTGGAAACACCATATATTTT. The chain has TRBV6-1 and TRBJ1-3; 9 bases fit TRBD1. Germline V gives CDR1 MNHNS, CDR2 SASEGT. The CDR3 is made up of 15 amino acids. The V segment lost 5 bases and the J segment 1 base; nucleotides outside the gene matches: 3.

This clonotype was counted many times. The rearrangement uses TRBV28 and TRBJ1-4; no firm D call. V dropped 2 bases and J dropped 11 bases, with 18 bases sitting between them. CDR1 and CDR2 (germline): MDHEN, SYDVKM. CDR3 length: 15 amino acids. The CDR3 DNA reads TGTGCCAGCAGTTTAGGGCACGGCGTTAGTCGGAAACTGTTTTTT. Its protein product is CASSLGHGVSRKLFF.

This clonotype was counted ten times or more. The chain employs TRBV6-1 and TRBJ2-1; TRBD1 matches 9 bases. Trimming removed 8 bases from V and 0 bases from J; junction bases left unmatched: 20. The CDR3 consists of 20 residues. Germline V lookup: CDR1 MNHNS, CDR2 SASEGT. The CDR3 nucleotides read TGTGCCAGCGGGGATATTCGACCGGGACAGGGTTCTCGCTCCTACAATGAGCAGTTCTTC. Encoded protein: CASGDIRPGQGSRSYNEQFF.

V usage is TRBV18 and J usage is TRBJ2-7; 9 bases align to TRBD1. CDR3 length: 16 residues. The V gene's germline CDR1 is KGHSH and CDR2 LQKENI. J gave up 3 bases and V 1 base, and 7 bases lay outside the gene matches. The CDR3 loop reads CASSPLSGTGIYEQYF. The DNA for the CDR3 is TGTGCCAGCTCACCACTCTCCGGGACAGGGATCTACGAGCAGTACTTC.

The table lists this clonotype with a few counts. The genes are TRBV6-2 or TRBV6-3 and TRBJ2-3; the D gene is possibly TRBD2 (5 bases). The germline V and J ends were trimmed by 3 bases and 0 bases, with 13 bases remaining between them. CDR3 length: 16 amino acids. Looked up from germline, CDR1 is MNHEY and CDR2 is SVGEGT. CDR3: CASSYRGLTSTDTQYF. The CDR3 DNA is TGTGCCAGCAGTTATCGAGGACTCACCAGCACAGATACGCAGTATTTT.

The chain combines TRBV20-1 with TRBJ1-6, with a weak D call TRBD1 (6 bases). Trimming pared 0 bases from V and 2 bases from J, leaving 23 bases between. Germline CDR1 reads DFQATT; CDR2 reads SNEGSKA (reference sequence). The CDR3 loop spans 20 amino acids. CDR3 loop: CSARDLGASSEGAYNSPLHF. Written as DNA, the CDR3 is TGCAGTGCTAGAGATCTGGGGGCCTCGTCCGAGGGGGCCTATAATTCACCCCTCCACTTT.

The CDR3 here is CAISESSGSRDEQFF. Written as DNA, the CDR3 is TGTGCCATCAGTGAGTCTAGCGGGAGTAGGGATGAGCAGTTCTTC. This chain joins TRBV10-3 and TRBJ2-1; 9 bases align to TRBD2. With V trimmed by 0 bases and J by 8 bases, 5 bases remained unmatched. The CDR3 loop spans 15 amino acids. Germline values: CDR1 ENHRY, CDR2 SYGVKD.

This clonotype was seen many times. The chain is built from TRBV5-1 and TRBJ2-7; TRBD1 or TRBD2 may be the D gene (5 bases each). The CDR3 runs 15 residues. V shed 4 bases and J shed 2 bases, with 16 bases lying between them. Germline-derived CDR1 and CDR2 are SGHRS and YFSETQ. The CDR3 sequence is CASSPGTQGPYEQYF. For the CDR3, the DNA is TGCGCCAGCAGCCCCGGGACCCAGGGCCCCTACGAGCAGTACTTC.

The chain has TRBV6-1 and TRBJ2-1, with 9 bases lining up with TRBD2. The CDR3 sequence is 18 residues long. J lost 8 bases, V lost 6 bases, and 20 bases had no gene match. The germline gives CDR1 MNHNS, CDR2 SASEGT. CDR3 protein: CASRRHTGLASSLDEQFF. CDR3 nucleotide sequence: TGTGCCAGCAGAAGGCATACCGGACTAGCGTCCTCATTAGATGAGCAGTTCTTC.

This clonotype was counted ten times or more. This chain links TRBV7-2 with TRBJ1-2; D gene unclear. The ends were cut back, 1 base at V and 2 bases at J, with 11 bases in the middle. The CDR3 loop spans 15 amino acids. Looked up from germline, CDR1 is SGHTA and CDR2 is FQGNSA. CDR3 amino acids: CASSLGPRQNYGYTF. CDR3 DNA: TGTGCCAGCAGCTTAGGTCCCCGCCAGAACTATGGCTACACCTTC.

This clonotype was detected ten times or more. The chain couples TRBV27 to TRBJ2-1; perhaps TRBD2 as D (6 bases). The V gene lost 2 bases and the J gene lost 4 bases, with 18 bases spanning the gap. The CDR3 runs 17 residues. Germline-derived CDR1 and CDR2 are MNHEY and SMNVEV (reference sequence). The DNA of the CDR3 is TGTGCCAGCAGTTTACTATTGGGGGGTTCCGGGTACAATGAGCAGTTCTTC. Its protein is CASSLLLGGSGYNEQFF.

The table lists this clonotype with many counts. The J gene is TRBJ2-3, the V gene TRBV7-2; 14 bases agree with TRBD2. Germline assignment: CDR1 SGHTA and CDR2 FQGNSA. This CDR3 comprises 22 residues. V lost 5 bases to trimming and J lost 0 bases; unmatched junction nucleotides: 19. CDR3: CASSRPDDPGTSGSRSTDTQYF. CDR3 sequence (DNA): TGTGCCAGCAGCCGTCCCGACGACCCCGGGACTAGCGGGAGTAGAAGCACAGATACGCAGTATTTT.

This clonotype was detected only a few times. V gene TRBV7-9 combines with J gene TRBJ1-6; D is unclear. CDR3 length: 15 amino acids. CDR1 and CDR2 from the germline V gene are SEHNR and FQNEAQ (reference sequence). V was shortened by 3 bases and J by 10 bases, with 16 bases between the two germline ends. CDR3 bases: TGTGCCAGCAGCTTCCCGGCCTCCGTTGAATCACCCCTCCACTTT. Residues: CASSFPASVESPLHF.

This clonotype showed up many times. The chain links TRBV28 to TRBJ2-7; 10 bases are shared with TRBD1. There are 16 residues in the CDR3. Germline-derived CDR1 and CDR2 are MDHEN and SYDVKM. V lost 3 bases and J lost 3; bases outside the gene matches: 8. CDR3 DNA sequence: TGTGCCAGCAGTTTTTGGTTGGACAGGGGGGACTACGAGCAGTACTTC. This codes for CASSFWLDRGDYEQYF. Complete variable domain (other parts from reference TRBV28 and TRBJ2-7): DVKVTQSSRYLVKRTGEKVFLECVQDMDHENMFWYRQDPGLGLRLIYFSYDVKMKEKGDIPEGYSVSREKKERFSLILESASTNQTSMYLCASSFWLDRGDYEQYFGPGTRLTVT.

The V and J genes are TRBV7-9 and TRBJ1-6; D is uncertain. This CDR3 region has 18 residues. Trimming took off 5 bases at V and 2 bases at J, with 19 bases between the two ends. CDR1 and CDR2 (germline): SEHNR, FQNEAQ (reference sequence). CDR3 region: CASSQDLGPRAYNSPLHF. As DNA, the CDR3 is TGTGCCAGCAGCCAAGATCTCGGCCCACGGGCCTATAATTCACCCCTCCACTTT.

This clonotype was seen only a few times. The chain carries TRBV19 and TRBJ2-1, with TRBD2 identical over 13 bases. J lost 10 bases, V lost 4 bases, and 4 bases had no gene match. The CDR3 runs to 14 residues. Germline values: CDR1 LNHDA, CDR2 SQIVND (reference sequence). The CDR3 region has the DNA TGTGCCAGTAGTAGACTAGCGGGAGGTCGCGAGCAGTTCTTC. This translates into CASSRLAGGREQFF. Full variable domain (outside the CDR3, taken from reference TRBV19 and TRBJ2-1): DGGITQSPKYLFRKEGQNVTLSCEQNLNHDAMYWYRQDPGQGLRLIYYSQIVNDFQKGDIAEGYSVSREKKESFPLTVTSAQKNPTAFYLCASSRLAGGREQFFGPGTRLTVL.

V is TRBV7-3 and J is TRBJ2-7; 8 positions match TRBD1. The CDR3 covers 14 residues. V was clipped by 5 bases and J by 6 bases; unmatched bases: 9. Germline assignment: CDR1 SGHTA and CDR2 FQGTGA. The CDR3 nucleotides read TGTGCCAGCAGCGTGACAGGGGCCTCAGGCGAGCAGTACTTC. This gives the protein CASSVTGASGEQYF.

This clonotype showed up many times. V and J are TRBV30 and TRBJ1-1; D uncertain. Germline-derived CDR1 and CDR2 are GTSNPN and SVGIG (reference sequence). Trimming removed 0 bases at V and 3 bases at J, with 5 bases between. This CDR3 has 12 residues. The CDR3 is CAWSVGHTEAFF. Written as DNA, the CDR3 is TGTGCCTGGAGTGTTGGGCACACTGAAGCTTTCTTT. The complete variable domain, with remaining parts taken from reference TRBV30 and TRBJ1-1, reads SQTIHQWPATLVQPVGSPLSLECTVEGTSNPNLYWYRQAAGRGLQLLFYSVGIGQISSEVPQNLSASRPQDRQFILSSKKLLLSDSGFYLCAWSVGHTEAFFGQGTRLTVV.

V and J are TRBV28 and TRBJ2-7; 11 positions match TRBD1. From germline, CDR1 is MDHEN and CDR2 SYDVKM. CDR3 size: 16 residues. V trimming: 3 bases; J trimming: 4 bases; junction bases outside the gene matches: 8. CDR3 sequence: CASSFTGGQGVYEQYF. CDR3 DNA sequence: TGTGCCAGCAGTTTCACCGGGGGACAGGGGGTTTACGAGCAGTACTTC.

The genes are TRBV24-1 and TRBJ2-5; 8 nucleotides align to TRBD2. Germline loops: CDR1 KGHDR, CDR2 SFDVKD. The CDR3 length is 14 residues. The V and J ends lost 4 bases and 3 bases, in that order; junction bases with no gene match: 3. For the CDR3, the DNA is TGTGCCACCAGTGAAAGCGGGAGAAAAGAGACCCAGTACTTC. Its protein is CATSESGRKETQYF.

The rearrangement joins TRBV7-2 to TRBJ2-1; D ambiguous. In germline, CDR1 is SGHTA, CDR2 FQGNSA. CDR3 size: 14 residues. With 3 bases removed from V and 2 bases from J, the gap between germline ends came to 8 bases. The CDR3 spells CASSFARTYNEQFF. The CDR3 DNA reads TGTGCCAGCAGCTTTGCCAGGACCTACAATGAGCAGTTCTTC.

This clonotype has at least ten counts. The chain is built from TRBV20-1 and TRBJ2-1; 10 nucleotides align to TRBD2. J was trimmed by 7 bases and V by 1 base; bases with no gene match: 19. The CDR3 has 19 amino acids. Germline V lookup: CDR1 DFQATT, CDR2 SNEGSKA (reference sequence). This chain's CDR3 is CSARGYTGTSEEVFNEQFF. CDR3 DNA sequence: TGCAGTGCTAGAGGCTACACCGGGACTAGCGAGGAGGTTTTTAATGAGCAGTTCTTC.

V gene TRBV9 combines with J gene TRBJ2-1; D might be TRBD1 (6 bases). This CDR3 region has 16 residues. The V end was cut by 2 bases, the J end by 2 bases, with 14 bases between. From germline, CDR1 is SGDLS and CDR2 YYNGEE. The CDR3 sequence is CASSVPDSPPYNEQFF. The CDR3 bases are TGTGCCAGCAGCGTCCCGGACAGCCCCCCCTACAATGAGCAGTTCTTC.